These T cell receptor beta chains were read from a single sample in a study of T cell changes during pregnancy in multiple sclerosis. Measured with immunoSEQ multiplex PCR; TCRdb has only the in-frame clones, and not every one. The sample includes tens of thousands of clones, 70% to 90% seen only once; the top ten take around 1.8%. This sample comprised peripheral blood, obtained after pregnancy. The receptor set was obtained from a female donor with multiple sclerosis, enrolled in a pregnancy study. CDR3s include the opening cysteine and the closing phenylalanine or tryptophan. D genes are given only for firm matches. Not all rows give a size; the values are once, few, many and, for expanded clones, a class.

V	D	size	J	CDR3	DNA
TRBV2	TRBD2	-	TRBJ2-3	CASSARTSGFTDTQYF	TGTGCCAGCAGTGCAAGGACTAGCGGGTTTACAGATACGCAGTATTTT
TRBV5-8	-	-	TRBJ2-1	CASSRGRGLLGSYNEQFF	TGTGCCAGCAGCCGCGGTAGGGGACTGTTAGGCTCCTACAATGAGCAGTTCTTC
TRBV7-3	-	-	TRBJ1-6	CASSLGQGGNSPLHF	TGTGCCAGCAGCCTTGGGCAGGGTGGAAATTCACCCCTCCACTTT
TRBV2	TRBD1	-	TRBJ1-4	CASSERGTGIEKLFF	TGTGCCAGCAGTGAACGCGGGACAGGGATCGAAAAACTGTTTTTT
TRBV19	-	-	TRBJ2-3	CASSISGPTDTQYF	TGTGCCAGTAGTATTTCAGGGCCCACAGATACGCAGTATTTT
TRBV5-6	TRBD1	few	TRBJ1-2	CASSFDRDGYTF	TGTGCCAGCAGCTTCGACAGGGATGGCTACACCTTC
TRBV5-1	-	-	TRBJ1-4	CASRPPESNEKLFF	TGCGCCAGCAGGCCCCCGGAGTCTAATGAAAAACTGTTTTTT
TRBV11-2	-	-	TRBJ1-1	CASSGAGKAEAFF	TGTGCCAGCAGCGGAGCAGGGAAGGCTGAAGCTTTCTTT
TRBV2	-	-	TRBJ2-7	CASSDQGGSYEQYF	TGTGCCAGCAGTGACCAGGGCGGCTCCTACGAGCAGTACTTC
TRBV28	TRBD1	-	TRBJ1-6	CASSVQGARQVGSPLHF	TGTGCCAGCAGTGTACAGGGGGCGCGTCAAGTTGGCTCACCCCTCCACTTT
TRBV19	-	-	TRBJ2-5	CASSPGGQGGVTQYF	TGTGCCAGTTCCCCAGGGGGGCAGGGAGGAGTGACCCAGTACTTC
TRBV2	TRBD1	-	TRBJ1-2	CASSSTRTGEGYTF	TGTGCCAGCAGCTCCACACGGACAGGGGAAGGCTACACCTTC
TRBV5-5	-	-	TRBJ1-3	CASSPMVQHSITSGNTIYF	TGTGCCAGCAGCCCGATGGTACAGCACTCAATTACCTCTGGAAACACCATATATTTT
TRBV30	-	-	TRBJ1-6	CAWSQGLHNSPLHF	TGTGCCTGGAGCCAGGGGCTCCATAATTCACCCCTCCACTTT
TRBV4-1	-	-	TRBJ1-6	CASSQEEDQRPLHF	TGCGCCAGCAGCCAAGAAGAAGACCAGCGACCCCTCCACTTT
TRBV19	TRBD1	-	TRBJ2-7	CASSKTGSPYYEQYF	TGTGCCAGTAGTAAGACAGGGTCTCCCTACTACGAGCAGTACTTC
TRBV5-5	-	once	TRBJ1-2	CASSFTGSPYGYTF	TGTGCCAGCAGCTTTACAGGGTCCCCCTATGGCTACACCTTC
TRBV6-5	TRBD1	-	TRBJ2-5	CASSYRTGGQETQYF	TGTGCCAGCAGTTACCGGACAGGTGGGCAGGAGACCCAGTACTTC
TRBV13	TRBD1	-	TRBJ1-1	CASSPEDETGKAFF	TGTGCCAGCAGCCCAGAAGATGAGACAGGGAAAGCTTTCTTT
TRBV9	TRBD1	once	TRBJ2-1	CASSVEGTGHNEQFF	TGTGCCAGCAGCGTAGAGGGGACAGGGCACAATGAGCAGTTCTTC
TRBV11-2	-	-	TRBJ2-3	CASSLVSTDTQYF	TGTGCCAGCAGCTTAGTTAGTACAGATACGCAGTATTTT
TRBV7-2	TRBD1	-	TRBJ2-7	CASSFAGTGGVEQYF	TGTGCCAGCAGCTTCGCCGGGACAGGGGGCGTCGAGCAGTACTTC